The 19 T cell receptor beta chains given below trace back to one sample, sequenced in a study of long-term antiretroviral therapy in people with HIV. Sequencing relied on immunoSEQ assay v3.0, run at survey level. Some clones are missing from TCRdb's copy, which holds only in-frame ones; the method was immunoSEQ multiplex PCR. The sample lists more than 11,000 clones, 75% to 85% occurring once. This specimen consisted of unsorted PBMCs, obtained 3.1 years after starting antiretroviral therapy. Receptors originate from a man in his forties with HIV.

This clone turned up a few times. The chain employs TRBV7-9 and TRBJ1-3; D is unclear. CDR1 and CDR2 (germline): SEHNR, FQNEAQ (reference sequence). V was cut by 8 bases and J by 3 bases, with 17 bases left in between. This CDR3 is 15 amino acids long. CDR3 amino acids: CASLPPVEFGNTIYF. The CDR3 DNA follows: TGTGCCAGCCTTCCCCCAGTGGAGTTTGGAAACACCATATATTTT.

This clone appeared a few times. This chain links TRBV5-6 with TRBJ2-2, with D unresolved. The germline gives CDR1 SGHDT, CDR2 YYEEEE. The CDR3 has 13 amino acids. V was cut by 0 bases and J by 6 bases, with 6 bases left in between. CDR3 amino acids: CASSLAQAGELFF. The CDR3 DNA reads as TGTGCCAGCAGCTTGGCCCAGGCCGGGGAGCTGTTTTTT.

The J gene is TRBJ1-4, the V gene TRBV25-1, with D possibly being TRBD1 (5 bases). Trimming shortened V by 1 base and J by 5 bases, and 14 bases separated the two germline ends. This CDR3 is built from 16 residues. Germline assignment: CDR1 MGHDK and CDR2 SYGVNS. The CDR3 coding sequence is TGTGCCAGCAGTGAATTGGAGACAGTTCGAAATGAAAAACTGTTTTTT. Amino acid sequence: CASSELETVRNEKLFF.

The rearrangement links TRBV14 to TRBJ1-3; D ambiguous. Trimming stripped 5 bases from V and 4 bases from J, with 12 bases between. The CDR3 spans 14 residues. Germline loops: CDR1 SGHDN, CDR2 FVKESK. CDR3 sequence: CASSYESLGNTIYF. As DNA, the CDR3 is TGTGCCAGCAGCTATGAGAGTTTGGGAAACACCATATATTTT.

The gene calls are TRBV23-1 and TRBJ1-3; D not certain. TRBV23-1 falls under the ORF class, with uncertain function. The V end lost 10 bases, the J end lost 0 bases, and 10 bases lay between the germline ends. The CDR3 totals 13 residues. DNA for the CDR3: TGCGCCACCCGTGTTCGCTCTGGAAACACCATATATTTT. It yields the protein CATRVRSGNTIYF.

This clone is medium-sized by share. CDR3 in amino acids: CASSLEGSSYEQYF. In DNA form, the CDR3 reads TGCGCCAGCAGCTTGGAGGGCAGCTCCTACGAGCAGTACTTC. The chain joins TRBV5-1 to TRBJ2-7; no definite D call. This CDR3 region has 14 residues. V shed 0 bases and J shed 0 bases, with 7 bases lying between them. The germline V gene has CDR1 SGHRS and CDR2 YFSETQ.

This rearrangement joins TRBV27 to TRBJ2-1; possibly TRBD2 for D (5 bases). Germline values: CDR1 MNHEY, CDR2 SMNVEV (reference sequence). The CDR3 contains 14 residues. Trimming took 2 bases from V and 4 from J, leaving 9 bases between them. As DNA, the CDR3 is TGTGCCAGCAGTTTAGCGGGTACTTACAATGAGCAGTTCTTC. Residues: CASSLAGTYNEQFF.

The genes are TRBV29-1 and TRBJ2-1, with D possibly matching TRBD1 (6 bases). Germline V CDR1 and CDR2: SQVTM, ANQGSEA. This CDR3 contains 15 residues. The V gene lost 6 bases and the J gene lost 3 bases, with 18 bases spanning the gap. The CDR3 region is CSVLSDRHGYNEQFF. In nucleotides, the CDR3 is TGCAGCGTCCTCTCCGACAGGCATGGCTACAATGAGCAGTTCTTC.

V usage is TRBV11-2 and J usage is TRBJ1-1; D gene ambiguous. The length of the CDR3 is 13 residues. Looked up from germline, CDR1 is SGHAT and CDR2 is FQNNGV. The V end lost 3 bases, the J end lost 4 bases, and 9 bases lay between the germline ends. CDR3 DNA: TGTGCCAGCAGCTTTTCTCCAGGCACTGAAGCTTTCTTT. Its translation: CASSFSPGTEAFF.

The chain couples TRBV2 to TRBJ1-2; 9 bases fit TRBD1. This CDR3 contains 14 residues. Germline lookup yields CDR1 SNHLY and CDR2 FYNNEI. V gave up 6 bases and J gave up 2 bases; unmatched junction bases: 4. As DNA, the CDR3 is TGTGCCAGCAGACAGGGGGCCCAAAACTATGGCTACACCTTC. Translation gives CASRQGAQNYGYTF.

The chain links TRBV29-1 to TRBJ2-7, with D possibly being TRBD1 or TRBD2 (5 bases each). The CDR3 runs to 15 residues. V shed 4 bases and J shed 3 bases, with 19 bases lying between them. CDR1 is SQVTM and CDR2 is ANQGSEA in the germline V gene. CDR3 residues: CSVGVHRGTLYEQYF. CDR3 in DNA: TGCAGCGTTGGGGTTCATCGAGGGACGCTCTACGAGCAGTACTTC.

The V call is TRBV14, the J call TRBJ2-4; maybe TRBD1 (6 bases). Germline-derived CDR1 and CDR2 are SGHDN and FVKESK. This CDR3 is 15 amino acids long. Between the trimmed V and J ends, which lost 4 bases and 8 bases, there was a span of 18 bases. This chain's CDR3 is CASSPGWGLGDIQYF. The DNA for the CDR3 is TGTGCCAGCAGCCCGGGTTGGGGGCTTGGGGACATTCAGTACTTC.

This sequence joins TRBV27 and TRBJ2-5; D is possibly TRBD1 (6 bases). V was cut by 4 bases and J by 4 bases, with 13 bases left in between. This CDR3 has 14 residues. The germline V gene encodes CDR1 MNHEY and CDR2 SMNVEV (reference sequence). CDR3 region: CASSSTGIGETQYF. CDR3 nucleotide sequence: TGTGCCAGCAGTTCTACAGGGATAGGAGAGACCCAGTACTTC.

The V call is TRBV2, the J call TRBJ1-6, with TRBD1 matching over 10 bases. V lost 5 bases to trimming and J lost 6 bases; unmatched junction nucleotides: 4. The CDR3 sequence is 15 residues long. Germline V gives CDR1 SNHLY, CDR2 FYNNEI. In DNA, the CDR3 is TGTGCCAGCAGTTACCGGGACAGGGGTAATTCACCCCTCCACTTT. It encodes CASSYRDRGNSPLHF.

This chain joins TRBV30 and TRBJ1-1; D not certain. V lost 3 bases and J 2 bases, leaving 4 bases between the germline ends. There are 11 residues in the CDR3. CDR1 is GTSNPN and CDR2 is SVGIG in the germline V gene (reference sequence). The CDR3 DNA reads TGTGCCTGGAGAGGAAACACTGAAGCTTTCTTT. Protein product: CAWRGNTEAFF.

This clone has a handful of counts. J is TRBJ2-7 and V is TRBV6-1; either TRBD1 or TRBD2 may fit D (5 bases each). CDR1 is MNHNS, CDR2 SASEGT, per germline. The V and J ends lost 1 base and 3 bases respectively, with 13 bases between them. The CDR3 length is 15 residues. CDR3 amino acids: CASSEGPGAGYEQYF. CDR3 nucleotides: TGTGCCAGCAGTGAAGGCCCTGGGGCGGGCTACGAGCAGTACTTC.

A few counts support this clone. The chain carries TRBV28 and TRBJ1-5, with 8 bases identical to TRBD1. With V trimmed by 0 bases and J by 2 bases, 3 bases remained unmatched. The CDR3 has 16 amino acids. CDR1 is MDHEN and CDR2 is SYDVKM in the germline V gene. This chain's CDR3 is CASSLWDRVRNQPQHF. The CDR3 region has the DNA TGTGCCAGCAGTTTATGGGACAGGGTCCGCAATCAGCCCCAGCATTTT.

The chain uses TRBV5-1 and TRBJ2-2; 10 bases map to TRBD1. V lost 4 bases and J lost 6; bases outside the gene matches: 9. The CDR3 is 16 residues long. Looked up from germline, CDR1 is SGHRS and CDR2 is YFSETQ. The CDR3 DNA reads as TGCGCCAGCAGCCTAGACAGGGGGCAAATAGCCGGGGAGCTGTTTTTT. Protein product: CASSLDRGQIAGELFF. The variable domain in full, with the rest retrieved from reference TRBV5-1 and TRBJ2-2, is KAGVTQTPRYLIKTRGQQVTLSCSPISGHRSVSWYQQTPGQGLQFLFEYFSETQRNKGNFPGRFSGRQFSNSRSEMNVSTLELGDSALYLCASSLDRGQIAGELFFGEGSRLTVL.

This sequence joins TRBV27 and TRBJ1-5; D is uncertain. Trimming took 6 bases from V and 0 from J, leaving 6 bases between them. CDR1 MNHEY and CDR2 SMNVEV come from the germline V gene (reference sequence). This CDR3 is 13 amino acids long. CDR3 nucleotide sequence: TGTGCCAGCAGCCCCTATAGCAATCAGCCCCAGCATTTT. It is translated as CASSPYSNQPQHF.